The 11 T cell receptor beta chains below all came from one sample that was sequenced in a study of cytomegalovirus exposure and HLA in healthy donors. This PCR relied on a set of 60 Vbeta primers and 13 Jbeta primers. TCRdb's table, derived via immunoSEQ multiplex PCR, lists solely in-frame clones and lacks some. Here the sample spans some 100,000 clones, around 76% being singletons. Sequenced input: PBMCs. The receptor set was obtained from a man aged 50 to 60 in good health and CMV-seropositive.

The V gene is TRBV7-2, the J gene TRBJ1-4; 10 bases match TRBD1. The CDR3 runs 15 residues. Germline CDR1 SGHTA, CDR2 FQGNSA. V trimming: 1 base; J trimming: 7 bases; junction bases outside the gene matches: 3. The CDR3 region is CASSLERTGGEKLFF. In DNA form, the CDR3 reads TGTGCCAGCAGCTTAGAGAGGACAGGGGGTGAAAAACTGTTTTTT.

This clone came up once. The rearrangement links TRBV6-1 to TRBJ2-1; 14 nucleotides line up with TRBD2. V lost 3 bases and J lost 10; bases outside the gene matches: 5. Per the germline V gene, CDR1 is MNHNS and CDR2 is SASEGT. The CDR3 totals 15 residues. The CDR3 DNA sequence: TGTGCCAGCAGTGAGGGACTAGCGGGAGTTATAGAGCAGTTCTTC. This codes for CASSEGLAGVIEQFF.

V usage is TRBV27 and J usage is TRBJ2-3, with TRBD2 matching 7 bases. The J segment lost 5 bases and the V segment lost 3 bases, leaving 8 bases of the junction unmatched. The CDR3 extends over 15 amino acids. The germline V gene encodes CDR1 MNHEY and CDR2 SMNVEV (reference sequence). CDR3 DNA: TGTGCCAGCAGTTTTAACGGGAGGAAGGTAGATACGCAGTATTTT. It translates to CASSFNGRKVDTQYF.

The V and J genes are TRBV4-1 and TRBJ1-1; 7 bases line up with TRBD1. V was clipped by 2 bases and J by 2 bases; unmatched bases: 23. This CDR3 has 21 residues. Germline loops: CDR1 MGHRA, CDR2 YSYEKL. The CDR3 DNA follows: TGCGCCAGCAGCCAAAACAGGGGATTCGGACCCAACTGGGGGTCTAACACTGAAGCTTTCTTT. This translates into CASSQNRGFGPNWGSNTEAFF.

The V gene is TRBV5-1, the J gene TRBJ2-5; the match to TRBD1 covers 8 bases. The CDR3 is made up of 16 amino acids. The V and J ends lost 4 bases and 3 bases, in that order; junction bases with no gene match: 11. Germline-derived CDR1 and CDR2 are SGHRS and YFSETQ. The CDR3 nucleotides read TGCGCCAGCAGCCCGGCCCCCGGACAGGGTGAAGAGACCCAGTACTTC. It codes for CASSPAPGQGEETQYF.

The V call is TRBV10-1, the J call TRBJ2-1; no clear D. CDR3 size: 11 residues. Between the trimmed V and J ends, which lost 5 bases and 5 bases, there was a span of 4 bases. Germline CDR1 WNHNN, CDR2 SYGVQD (reference sequence). CDR3 sequence: CASSLNNEQFF. The CDR3 region has the DNA TGCGCCAGCAGTTTAAACAATGAGCAGTTCTTC.

This chain joins TRBV28 and TRBJ2-7; 8 bases line up with TRBD1. Germline V gene data show CDR1 as MDHEN and CDR2 as SYDVKM. V shed 3 bases and J 9 bases; nucleotides not matched to a gene: 4. The CDR3 is made up of 12 amino acids. The CDR3 DNA is TGTGCCAGCAGTTTCCCAGGGGGCTGGCAGTACTTC. This encodes CASSFPGGWQYF.

The chain carries TRBV6-1 and TRBJ1-1, with 7 bases fitting TRBD1. Germline values: CDR1 MNHNS, CDR2 SASEGT. J was trimmed by 3 bases and V by 4 bases; bases with no gene match: 5. This CDR3 spans 14 amino acids. CDR3 loop: CASSVSTGDTEAFF. CDR3 bases: TGTGCCAGCAGTGTGAGTACAGGGGACACTGAAGCTTTCTTT.

V usage is TRBV4-3 and J usage is TRBJ1-2; 12 bases are a match to TRBD1. This CDR3 comprises 18 residues. J lost 3 bases, V lost 0 bases, and 8 bases had no gene match. In germline, CDR1 is LGHNA, CDR2 YSLEER. CDR3 sequence: CASSQDVWDRGRDYGYTF. The CDR3 coding sequence is TGCGCCAGCAGCCAAGATGTATGGGACAGGGGGCGAGACTATGGCTACACCTTC.

The rearrangement uses TRBV15 and TRBJ2-3, with a possible D match to TRBD2 (5 bases). Germline values: CDR1 LNHNV, CDR2 YYDKDF (reference sequence). Trimming stripped 0 bases from V and 4 bases from J, with 5 bases between. The CDR3 sequence is 13 residues long. CDR3 coding DNA: TGTGCCACCAGCAGAGAGAGGGCAGATACGCAGTATTTT. It is translated as CATSRERADTQYF.

This clone was counted between two and nine times. The chain uses TRBV28 and TRBJ2-5, with D unresolved. Germline values: CDR1 MDHEN, CDR2 SYDVKM. The length of the CDR3 is 12 residues. V was pared by 8 bases and J by 2 bases, with 9 bases between. The CDR3 nucleotides are TGTGCCAGCGAAACCGAGCAAGAGACCCAGTACTTC. This codes for CASETEQETQYF.